Below are 15 T cell receptor beta chains sequenced from a single sample in a study of shared clonotypes between healthy human individuals. The assay was immunoSEQ multiplex PCR, and TCRdb's table has in-frame clones only and misses some. Of roughly 500,000 clones in the sample, approximately 82% were seen once. Input material: PBMCs. The receptors were sampled from a woman in her forties in good health. Some clones in this sample may be carry-over from other donors' samples.

V gene TRBV29-1 combines with J gene TRBJ2-5; D uncertain. Trimming took off 7 bases at V and 2 bases at J, with 8 bases between the two ends. Germline V gene data show CDR1 as SQVTM and CDR2 as ANQGSEA. CDR3 size: 11 residues. The CDR3: CSAHEQETQYF. The CDR3, as DNA: TGCAGCGCCCACGAACAAGAGACCCAGTACTTC.

This chain uses TRBV7-2 with TRBJ2-3; D is unclear. There are 13 residues in the CDR3. V was pared by 2 bases and J by 2 bases, with 5 bases between. Germline V gives CDR1 SGHTA, CDR2 FQGNSA. The CDR3 spells CASSLLNTDTQYF. The CDR3 DNA sequence: TGTGCCAGCAGCTTACTTAACACAGATACGCAGTATTTT.

V and J are TRBV11-2 and TRBJ2-1; the D gene is possibly TRBD2 (6 bases). CDR1 SGHAT and CDR2 FQNNGV come from the germline V gene. V gave up 2 bases and J gave up 10 bases, with 15 bases separating them. The CDR3 has 14 residues. The CDR3 protein is CASSLKVGLVEQFF. The CDR3 coding sequence is TGTGCCAGCAGCTTAAAGGTGGGACTCGTGGAGCAGTTCTTC.

The chain joins TRBV6-1 to TRBJ2-1; D is unresolved. Deletions cut 0 bases from V and 9 bases from J, with 15 bases between. This CDR3 is 15 amino acids long. Germline lookup yields CDR1 MNHNS and CDR2 SASEGT. The CDR3 nucleotides read TGTGCCAGCAGTGAAGCAATAGTTATAGGAAGTGAGCAGTTCTTC. Translating gives CASSEAIVIGSEQFF.

The genes are TRBV28 and TRBJ2-1; D is undetermined. CDR3 length equals 12 residues. With 2 bases removed from V and 5 bases from J, the gap between germline ends came to 4 bases. Looked up from germline, CDR1 is MDHEN and CDR2 is SYDVKM. The DNA of the CDR3 is TGTGCCAGCAGTTTAATGAACAATGAGCAGTTCTTC. Its translation: CASSLMNNEQFF.

This clone turned up a few times. V usage is TRBV6-1 and J usage is TRBJ1-1; possible D gene TRBD1, 6 bases. The length of the CDR3 is 15 residues. The germline CDR1 and CDR2 sequences are MNHNS and SASEGT. Trimming removed 1 base at V and 4 bases at J, with 13 bases between. This chain's CDR3 is CASSEEGQGSTEAFF. The CDR3 nucleotides are TGTGCCAGCAGTGAAGAAGGGCAGGGGAGCACTGAAGCTTTCTTT.

This rearrangement joins TRBV7-8 to TRBJ2-7, with D unclear. The CDR3 is made up of 15 amino acids. Germline loops: CDR1 SGHVS, CDR2 FQNEAQ. V was shortened by 2 bases and J by 2 bases, with 13 bases between the two germline ends. CDR3 residues: CASSLSFASTYEQYF. CDR3 DNA: TGTGCCAGCAGCTTATCCTTTGCAAGTACCTACGAGCAGTACTTC.

This clone was counted once. The J gene is TRBJ2-2, the V gene TRBV5-8; D gene unclear. V lost 0 bases and J 5 bases, leaving 17 bases between the germline ends. Germline V lookup: CDR1 SGHTS, CDR2 YDEGEE. There are 17 residues in the CDR3. The CDR3 DNA reads as TGTGCCAGCAGCTTGGGGCTCTGGGCAGCACGAACCGGGGAGCTGTTTTTT. It yields the protein CASSLGLWAARTGELFF.

The J gene is TRBJ1-1, the V gene TRBV5-1, with 7 bases identical to TRBD1. CDR3 length equals 16 residues. Looked up from germline, CDR1 is SGHRS and CDR2 is YFSETQ. The ends lost 4 bases at V and 2 bases at J; junction bases unmatched: 11. In DNA, the CDR3 is TGCGCCAGCAGCCGATCCGGACAGGACCAAAACACTGAAGCTTTCTTT. This translates into CASSRSGQDQNTEAFF. Using reference TRBV5-1 and TRBJ1-1 for the parts outside the CDR3, the full variable domain is KAGVTQTPRYLIKTRGQQVTLSCSPISGHRSVSWYQQTPGQGLQFLFEYFSETQRNKGNFPGRFSGRQFSNSRSEMNVSTLELGDSALYLCASSRSGQDQNTEAFFGQGTRLTVV.

This clone was counted once. The rearrangement joins TRBV4-1 to TRBJ1-2; D gene unclear. CDR1 is MGHRA and CDR2 is YSYEKL in the germline V gene. The V gene lost 4 bases and the J gene lost 1 base, with 10 bases spanning the gap. The CDR3 sequence is 14 residues long. CDR3 coding DNA: TGCGCCAGCAGCCCGGCACCGGGTAACTATGGCTACACCTTC. Its translation is CASSPAPGNYGYTF.

The chain combines TRBV5-5 with TRBJ2-7; D possibly corresponds to TRBD2 (6 bases). CDR1 and CDR2 (germline): SGHKS, YYEKEE (reference sequence). Trimming took 0 bases from V and 7 from J, leaving 14 bases between them. The CDR3 extends over 14 amino acids. The CDR3 DNA reads TGTGCCAGCAGCTTGGTGGCCAGGGAGGATGAGCAGTACTTC. Translation: CASSLVAREDEQYF.

The rearrangement joins TRBV28 to TRBJ2-6; D might be TRBD2 (5 bases). This CDR3 is 15 amino acids long. Germline V gene lookup returns CDR1 MDHEN and CDR2 SYDVKM. V lost 10 bases and J 0 bases, leaving 13 bases between the germline ends. The CDR3 DNA is TGTGCCACGACGGGGATGGGCTCTGGGGCCAACGTCCTGACTTTC. Its translation: CATTGMGSGANVLTF.

The genes are TRBV7-9 and TRBJ1-2, with 8 positions matching TRBD1. This CDR3 region has 15 residues. With V trimmed by 2 bases and J by 5 bases, 7 bases remained unmatched. CDR1 and CDR2 (germline): SEHNR, FQNEAQ (reference sequence). The CDR3 reads CASSLRTGSGYGYTF. The CDR3 DNA reads TGTGCCAGCAGCTTAAGGACAGGGTCGGGGTATGGCTACACCTTC. Full variable domain (remainder filled in from reference TRBV7-9 and TRBJ1-2): DTGVSQNPRHKITKRGQNVTFRCDPISEHNRLYWYRQTLGQGPEFLTYFQNEAQLEKSRLLSDRFSAERPKGSFSTLEIQRTEQGDSAMYLCASSLRTGSGYGYTFGSGTRLTVV.

This chain joins TRBV2 and TRBJ2-1; 7 nucleotides line up with TRBD1. This CDR3 region has 13 residues. Per germline, CDR1 SNHLY and CDR2 FYNNEI. V shed 3 bases, J shed 5 bases, and the junction held 1 base outside the gene matches. This CDR3 is CASSEDRNNEQFF. CDR3 bases: TGTGCCAGCAGTGAGGACAGGAACAATGAGCAGTTCTTC.

In this sample, this clone turned up once. The J gene is TRBJ2-3, the V gene TRBV5-4; D not resolved. CDR3 length equals 15 residues. Trimming left V 0 bases short and J 2 bases short, with 10 bases between. Germline loops: CDR1 SGHNT, CDR2 YYREEE (reference sequence). The CDR3 sequence is CASSLAIANTDTQYF. The CDR3 DNA follows: TGTGCCAGCAGCTTGGCCATTGCGAACACAGATACGCAGTATTTT.